Each of the 12 T cell receptor beta chains below was sequenced from the same sample in a study of cytomegalovirus exposure and HLA in healthy donors. Repertoires were generated with immunoSEQ multiplex PCR, while TCRdb's copy carries only in-frame clones and drops some. This table holds roughly 140,000 clones, about 89% found once. Sequencing was performed on PBMCs. All receptors derive from a woman younger than 35 in good health and CMV-seropositive.

The chain combines TRBV19 with TRBJ2-3; the match to TRBD2 covers 11 bases. The CDR3 covers 16 residues. Trimming cost V 3 bases and J 4 bases; bases outside gene matches: 6. Germline V gene sequence: CDR1 LNHDA, CDR2 SQIVND (reference sequence). CDR3 amino acids: CASSISLAGGSDTQYF. The CDR3 nucleotides are TGTGCCAGTAGTATCAGCCTAGCGGGAGGCTCAGATACGCAGTATTTT.

The chain is built from TRBV14 and TRBJ2-1; D might be TRBD2 (6 bases). Trimming pared 4 bases from V and 7 bases from J, leaving 17 bases between. CDR3 length equals 15 residues. Germline CDR1 and CDR2: SGHDN and FVKESK. The CDR3 reads CASSPHGTGENEQFF. DNA for the CDR3: TGTGCCAGCAGCCCACACGGGACGGGGGAGAATGAGCAGTTCTTC. Full variable domain (remainder filled in from reference TRBV14 and TRBJ2-1): EAGVTQFPSHSVIEKGQTVTLRCDPISGHDNLYWYRRVMGKEIKFLLHFVKESKQDESGMPNNRFLAERTGGTYSTLKVQPAELEDSGVYFCASSPHGTGENEQFFGPGTRLTVL.

The chain has TRBV5-1 and TRBJ2-7; D is possibly TRBD2 (5 bases). Per the germline V gene, CDR1 is SGHRS and CDR2 is YFSETQ. The CDR3 has 15 amino acids. V lost 4 bases and J lost 2, with 16 bases in between. CDR3 sequence (DNA): TGCGCCAGCAGCACCGGAGGCATACAGACCTACGAGCAGTACTTC. Translated, it gives CASSTGGIQTYEQYF. Based on the CDR3 plus reference TRBV5-1 and TRBJ2-7, the full variable domain is KAGVTQTPRYLIKTRGQQVTLSCSPISGHRSVSWYQQTPGQGLQFLFEYFSETQRNKGNFPGRFSGRQFSNSRSEMNVSTLELGDSALYLCASSTGGIQTYEQYFGPGTRLTVT.

The V gene is TRBV5-1, the J gene TRBJ2-1, with 11 positions matching TRBD1. V was clipped by 0 bases and J by 4 bases; unmatched bases: 12. The CDR3 has 19 residues. Germline loops: CDR1 SGHRS, CDR2 YFSETQ. The CDR3 spells CASSLAPRDRGRLYNEQFF. In DNA form, the CDR3 reads TGCGCCAGCAGCTTGGCCCCCAGGGACAGGGGGAGATTATACAATGAGCAGTTCTTC.

The chain carries TRBV9 and TRBJ1-2; 10 nucleotides align to TRBD1. This CDR3 has 18 amino acids. J was trimmed by 4 bases and V by 1 base; bases with no gene match: 13. Looked up from germline, CDR1 is SGDLS and CDR2 is YYNGEE. In DNA, the CDR3 is TGTGCCAGCAGCGTAAAACCGGGACAGGGGACGCCACCCTATGGCTACACCTTC. Translation: CASSVKPGQGTPPYGYTF.

V gene TRBV2 combines with J gene TRBJ2-7; the D gene is possibly TRBD2 (6 bases). Germline V gene data show CDR1 as SNHLY and CDR2 as FYNNEI. The CDR3 spans 16 residues. V was pared by 3 bases and J by 0 bases, with 15 bases between. In DNA, the CDR3 is TGTGCCAGCAGTGAGTTTTCGGGACTGGGCTCCTACGAGCAGTACTTC. Protein sequence: CASSEFSGLGSYEQYF.

The chain couples TRBV18 to TRBJ2-7, with 7 bases that match TRBD2. With V trimmed by 3 bases and J by 1 base, 9 bases remained unmatched. CDR1 is KGHSH and CDR2 is LQKENI in the germline V gene. The CDR3 extends over 16 amino acids. CDR3 amino acids: CASSPLERGGSYEQYF. CDR3 sequence (DNA): TGTGCCAGCTCACCTCTTGAGCGGGGCGGATCCTACGAGCAGTACTTC.

A single count supports this clone. The chain links TRBV7-6 to TRBJ2-5; the match to TRBD2 covers 10 bases. The CDR3 contains 16 residues. The V gene's germline CDR1 is SGHVS and CDR2 FNYEAQ. Trimming removed 1 base from V and 7 bases from J; junction bases left unmatched: 9. The CDR3 loop is CASSLETSGLGGTQYF. Here the CDR3 DNA reads TGTGCCAGCAGCTTAGAGACTAGCGGGCTCGGGGGGACCCAGTACTTC.

The chain has TRBV5-8 and TRBJ2-7; D gene ambiguous. The CDR3 is made up of 10 amino acids. Germline lookup yields CDR1 SGHTS and CDR2 YDEGEE. With 4 bases removed from V and 4 bases from J, the gap between germline ends came to 3 bases. The CDR3 reads CASSPYEQYF. DNA for the CDR3: TGTGCCAGCAGCCCTTACGAGCAGTACTTC. The full variable domain, rest sourced from reference TRBV5-8 and TRBJ2-7, is EAGVTQSPTHLIKTRGQQATLRCSPISGHTSVYWYQQALGLGLQFLLWYDEGEERNRGNFPPRFSGRQFPNYSSELNVNALELEDSALYLCASSPYEQYFGPGTRLTVT.

This clone has a handful of counts. The rearrangement uses TRBV7-8 and TRBJ1-5; a possible D gene is TRBD1 (5 bases). Germline-derived CDR1 and CDR2 are SGHVS and FQNEAQ. V lost 3 bases to trimming and J lost 3 bases, with 9 bases between them. CDR3 size: 14 residues. CDR3 amino acids: CASSFPGNNQPQHF. The CDR3 region has the DNA TGTGCCAGCAGCTTTCCAGGGAACAATCAGCCCCAGCATTTT.

V usage is TRBV7-8 and J usage is TRBJ2-7; 14 bases are shared with TRBD2. CDR1 and CDR2 (germline): SGHVS, FQNEAQ. The length of the CDR3 is 16 residues. The junction had 2 bases not matched to a gene; V was cut back by 4 bases and J by 0 bases. The chain's CDR3 is CASSSGLAGGSYEQYF. The DNA for the CDR3 is TGTGCCAGCAGCTCTGGACTAGCGGGAGGCTCCTACGAGCAGTACTTC.

The chain links TRBV7-2 to TRBJ1-2, with 10 bases lining up with TRBD1. The CDR3 is 15 residues long. Germline assignment: CDR1 SGHTA and CDR2 FQGNSA. Germline trimming cut 2 bases from V and 4 bases from J; bases unmatched to any gene: 4. In nucleotides, the CDR3 is TGTGCCAGCAGCTTATTGACAGGGGGCACCTATGGCTACACCTTC. Amino acids: CASSLLTGGTYGYTF.